This record covers a single T cell receptor beta chain. What it recognizes is unknown. Being one base from a much bigger clone, this may be a read error. These data originate in a study of T cell repertoires in cytomegalovirus infection. As for the study in general: Based on public TCR beta signatures, there were indications of CMV infection and of a matching HLA type.

TCRdb itself ran the reads through MiXCR, one entry per CDR3 protein. The table lists approximately 260,000 distinct CDR3 sequences, over 15% of them singletons, with 40% to 55% in the top ten. The CDR3 is 15 residues long. Study observations and caveats: Using cumulative public TCR beta family frequency, the authors identified those who carried CMV together with the relevant HLA. There were HLA-C-restricted CMV-specific TCR beta clonotypes dominating the ex vivo response.

This clonotype was obtained from a human donor in good health (CMV status not recorded). Some clones in this sample may be carry-over from other donors' samples. Sequencing was done on a sample of CD8+ T cells from PBMCs. This chain uses TRBV7-1 with TRBJ2-1, with D possibly matching TRBD1 (6 bases). TRBV7-1 is classed as an ORF, of uncertain function. The CDR3 loop reads CVSRPEGESYNEQFF. In DNA form, the CDR3 reads TGTGTCAGCAGGCCCGAGGGGGAATCCTACAATGAGCAGTTCTTC.